This passage covers 18 T cell receptor beta chains from one sample sequenced in a study of shared T cell receptors in the human thymus. The repertoire was sequenced with immunoSEQ multiplex PCR; TCRdb's copy has only in-frame clones and lacks some. Of over 450,000 clones in the sample, around three quarters were seen once. These data were likewise used in another study, on human thymus T cells.

Sequenced sample: thymocytes. The receptors stem from a boy less than two years old with a congenital heart defect.

This chain uses TRBV27 with TRBJ2-7; 8 nucleotides match TRBD2. The CDR3 loop spans 18 amino acids. The germline V gene encodes CDR1 MNHEY and CDR2 SMNVEV (reference sequence). V shed 1 base and J 6 bases; nucleotides not matched to a gene: 17. Here the CDR3 reads CASSLFPRKTGGPFEQYF. The CDR3 DNA reads TGTGCCAGCAGTTTATTCCCTAGAAAAACGGGAGGGCCGTTCGAGCAGTACTTC.

This rearrangement joins TRBV28 to TRBJ1-2; a weak D match, TRBD1 (5 bases). Trimming cost V 3 bases and J 5 bases, with 19 bases left between them. Germline CDR1 reads MDHEN; CDR2 reads SYDVKM. CDR3 length: 16 residues. The chain's CDR3 is CASSFVPMTAWYGYTF. The CDR3, as DNA: TGTGCCAGCAGTTTTGTTCCGATGACAGCCTGGTATGGCTACACCTTC.

This chain connects TRBV4-2 to TRBJ2-7, with 8 bases that match TRBD1. This CDR3 has 14 amino acids. The V segment lost 5 bases and the J segment 4 bases; nucleotides outside the gene matches: 7. The V gene's germline CDR1 is LGHNA and CDR2 YNFKEQ. The CDR3 DNA follows: TGTGCCAGCAGCAACCCCGGGACAGGTTACGAGCAGTACTTC. Its protein is CASSNPGTGYEQYF.

This clone was seen only a few times. This sequence joins TRBV5-1 and TRBJ1-3, with 8 bases that match TRBD1. This CDR3 spans 16 amino acids. CDR1 is SGHRS and CDR2 is YFSETQ in the germline V gene. The ends lost 4 bases at V and 0 bases at J; junction bases unmatched: 6. The chain's CDR3 is CASSGRQGASGNTIYF. CDR3 nucleotide sequence: TGCGCCAGCAGCGGTCGGCAGGGGGCCTCTGGAAACACCATATATTTT. The full variable domain, with the rest looked up from reference TRBV5-1 and TRBJ1-3, is KAGVTQTPRYLIKTRGQQVTLSCSPISGHRSVSWYQQTPGQGLQFLFEYFSETQRNKGNFPGRFSGRQFSNSRSEMNVSTLELGDSALYLCASSGRQGASGNTIYFGEGSWLTVV.

The V gene is TRBV4-2, the J gene TRBJ2-3; 8 nucleotides align to TRBD2. The germline CDR1 and CDR2 sequences are LGHNA and YNFKEQ. V was pared by 0 bases and J by 0 bases, with 2 bases of the junction left unmatched. The CDR3 has 16 amino acids. This CDR3 is CASSQEAGGSTDTQYF. The CDR3 region has the DNA TGTGCCAGCAGCCAAGAGGCGGGAGGAAGCACAGATACGCAGTATTTT.

The rearrangement links TRBV5-1 to TRBJ2-3; 11 nucleotides align to TRBD2. The germline V gene has CDR1 SGHRS and CDR2 YFSETQ. CDR3 size: 14 residues. V shed 4 bases and J 5 bases; nucleotides not matched to a gene: 3. The CDR3 DNA is TGCGCCAGCAGCCCAGGGACTAGCGGAGATACGCAGTATTTT. It codes for CASSPGTSGDTQYF.

This chain joins TRBV6-1 and TRBJ1-5, with no clear D. Trimming took off 11 bases at V and 1 base at J, with 18 bases between the two ends. Germline V lookup: CDR1 MNHNS, CDR2 SASEGT. The length of the CDR3 is 15 residues. DNA for the CDR3: TGTGCCGGTAGATACGGGAATCACAGCAATCAGCCCCAGCATTTT. Translated: CAGRYGNHSNQPQHF.

The CDR3 nucleotides are TGTGCCTGGACTGGGACAGGCAAAAACTCTGGGGCCAACGTCCTGACTTTC. Its translation is CAWTGTGKNSGANVLTF. This chain joins TRBV30 and TRBJ2-6; TRBD1 agrees at 8 bases. Germline-derived CDR1 and CDR2 are GTSNPN and SVGIG (reference sequence). The CDR3 is 17 residues long. V was clipped by 4 bases and J by 0 bases; unmatched bases: 8.

This clone was seen more than once but under ten times. The V call is TRBV30, the J call TRBJ2-1; D possibly corresponds to TRBD2 (6 bases). Trimming shortened V by 3 bases and J by 0 bases, and 15 bases separated the two germline ends. The CDR3 loop spans 16 amino acids. Germline-derived CDR1 and CDR2 are GTSNPN and SVGIG (reference sequence). The CDR3 here is CAWSPGRGSSYNEQFF. In DNA, the CDR3 is TGTGCCTGGAGCCCTGGGCGGGGAAGCTCCTACAATGAGCAGTTCTTC.

J is TRBJ2-5 and V is TRBV5-3, with D unclear. TRBV5-3 is an ORF; its function is uncertain. The CDR3 length is 14 residues. V was shortened by 1 base and J by 7 bases, with 14 bases between the two germline ends. The CDR3 sequence is CARSLRGWRRTQYF. For the CDR3, the DNA is TGTGCCAGAAGCTTGCGAGGCTGGCGACGGACCCAGTACTTC.

The genes are TRBV27 and TRBJ1-2; maybe TRBD1 (5 bases). CDR1 and CDR2 from the germline V gene are MNHEY and SMNVEV (reference sequence). CDR3 length: 15 residues. The V end was cut by 4 bases, the J end by 5 bases, with 17 bases between. The CDR3 DNA is TGTGCCAGCAGTTCAGCTGACGACAGAGCGTATGGCTACACCTTC. It translates to CASSSADDRAYGYTF.

The table lists this clone with a few counts. The chain uses TRBV5-1 and TRBJ2-5; 14 bases are shared with TRBD2. The trim removed 4 bases at V and 4 bases at J, leaving 12 bases unmatched. Germline assignment: CDR1 SGHRS and CDR2 YFSETQ. CDR3 length: 18 amino acids. The CDR3 spells CASSPIAGLAGGGETQYF. The CDR3 region has the DNA TGCGCCAGCAGCCCCATCGCTGGACTAGCGGGAGGTGGAGAGACCCAGTACTTC.

V is TRBV11-3 and J is TRBJ1-1; D is ambiguous. Germline lookup yields CDR1 SGHNT and CDR2 YENEEA. V lost 5 bases and J lost 4, with 17 bases in between. The CDR3 has 15 amino acids. The CDR3 sequence is CASSTEGTEATEAFF. In DNA form, the CDR3 reads TGTGCCAGCAGCACCGAGGGCACCGAGGCCACTGAAGCTTTCTTT.

With respect to this clone: At one end, the junction sequence differs from germline, possibly due to a read error. V gene TRBV2 combines with J gene TRBJ1-4; D remains unclear. Germline CDR1 SNHLY, CDR2 FYNNEI. The CDR3 spans 8 residues. The CDR3: CASGMRIF. The CDR3 bases are TGTGCCAGCGGAATGAGGATTTTT.

V gene TRBV30 combines with J gene TRBJ2-7, with TRBD1 identical over 10 bases. The V gene end was trimmed by 5 bases and the J gene end by 2 bases; junction bases not matched to a gene: 6. CDR3 length: 14 residues. Germline lookup yields CDR1 GTSNPN and CDR2 SVGIG (reference sequence). The CDR3 reads CAWVAGTGAYEQYF. The CDR3 DNA follows: TGTGCCTGGGTAGCCGGGACAGGGGCCTACGAGCAGTACTTC.

CDR3 DNA sequence: TGTGCCAGCAGCTTAGATGGTGGAGGGACTGTCCTCCCCGGGGAGCTGTTTTTT. Translated, it gives CASSLDGGGTVLPGELFF. The chain has TRBV11-2 and TRBJ2-2; D perhaps matches TRBD2 (6 bases). V dropped 0 bases and J dropped 6 bases, with 20 bases sitting between them. In germline, CDR1 is SGHAT, CDR2 FQNNGV. The CDR3 consists of 18 residues.

The chain's CDR3 is CASSLGTGEYYEQYF. The CDR3 DNA is TGTGCCAGCAGCCTGGGGACGGGAGAGTACTACGAGCAGTACTTC. V is TRBV9 and J is TRBJ2-7; perhaps TRBD2 as D (6 bases). The CDR3 extends over 15 amino acids. V lost 4 bases and J lost 3, with 17 bases in between. The V gene's germline CDR1 is SGDLS and CDR2 YYNGEE.

The chain has TRBV4-2 and TRBJ2-5; 9 nucleotides align to TRBD2. CDR1 is LGHNA and CDR2 is YNFKEQ in the germline V gene. This CDR3 region has 17 residues. J was trimmed by 1 base and V by 0 bases; bases with no gene match: 6. This CDR3 is CASSQEGGSGGQETQYF. The CDR3 nucleotides read TGTGCCAGCAGCCAAGAAGGTGGTAGCGGGGGCCAAGAGACCCAGTACTTC.